These 21 T cell receptor beta chains originate from one sample sequenced in a study of blood T cells in healthy people across ages. Combining a sample-barcoded 5' primer with a J-beta primer mix, a second PCR ran for about 7 to 11 cycles. TCRdb called the 5' RACE reads again in MiXCR, with one record for every CDR3 protein. Here the sample spans some 690,000 distinct CDR3 sequences, about 20% being singletons. Sequenced: blood. The source of these receptors is a man in his 70s in good health.

The chain links TRBV12-3 or TRBV12-4 to TRBJ2-1; TRBD2 aligns across 11 bases. The V segment lost 5 bases and the J segment 2 bases; nucleotides outside the gene matches: 2. This CDR3 is built from 15 residues. CDR3 bases: TGTGCCAGCAGTCGTAGCGGGAGGGCCTACAATGAGCAGTTCTTC. Translating it yields CASSRSGRAYNEQFF.

The chain carries TRBV2 and TRBJ2-1; D is perhaps TRBD1 or TRBD2 (5 bases each). V dropped 8 bases and J dropped 8 bases, with 16 bases sitting between them. The CDR3 contains 13 residues. The V gene's germline CDR1 is SNHLY and CDR2 FYNNEI. CDR3 nucleotide sequence: TGTGCCAGCTCGAGGGACCGGACGGATGAGCAGTTCTTC. Protein product: CASSRDRTDEQFF.

This sequence joins TRBV7-2 and TRBJ1-1, with TRBD1 as a possible D gene (6 bases). The germline gives CDR1 SGHTA, CDR2 FQGNSA. CDR3 length: 17 residues. V was clipped by 1 base and J by 2 bases, with 17 bases between them. The CDR3 loop is CASSLVRGASVNTEAFF. The CDR3 nucleotides read TGTGCCAGCAGCTTAGTACGGGGGGCCTCGGTTAACACTGAAGCTTTCTTT.

This clonotype showed up just a few times. V is TRBV4-1 and J is TRBJ2-5; possibly TRBD1 for D (6 bases). The J call may be incorrect, as the DNA end agrees better with TRBJ2-1. The germline V gene encodes CDR1 MGHRA and CDR2 YSYEKL. This CDR3 is built from 18 residues. The CDR3 nucleotides read TGCGCCAGCAGCCAAGAACAGGTGCCACTTCAAGGGGGCAATGAGCAGTTCTTC. It encodes CASSQEQVPLQGGNEQFF.

This clonotype was observed a few times. V and J are TRBV29-1 and TRBJ2-7; 7 nucleotides align to TRBD2. The CDR3 extends over 14 amino acids. J gave up 0 bases and V 5 bases, and 7 bases lay outside the gene matches. The germline gives CDR1 SQVTM, CDR2 ANQGSEA. Written as DNA, the CDR3 is TGCAGCGTTTGGGGGAGGGAGGACTCCTACGAGCAGTACGTC. Residues: CSVWGREDSYEQYV.

This clonotype was detected a few times. The V gene is TRBV28, the J gene TRBJ2-2; tentative D call: TRBD2 (7 bases). V shed 6 bases and J shed 4 bases, with 18 bases lying between them. The CDR3 consists of 16 residues. Germline V gene sequence: CDR1 MDHEN, CDR2 SYDVKM. CDR3 in DNA: TGTGCCAGCAGCTTCGTCGGGGGGCGAAGCACCGGGGAGCTGTTTTTT. Its protein product is CASSFVGGRSTGELFF.

This clonotype has just a few counts. The chain links TRBV21-1 to TRBJ2-5. Judging by the DNA end, TRBJ2-1 fits better; the J call may be wrong. TRBV21-1 is listed as a pseudogene. This CDR3 contains 13 residues. The chain's CDR3 is CASPMEFDNEQFF. As DNA, the CDR3 is TGTGCCAGCCCAATGGAATTTGACAATGAGCAGTTCTTC.

The chain couples TRBV5-1 to TRBJ2-3; D is ambiguous. Germline values: CDR1 SGHRS, CDR2 YFSETQ. The CDR3 loop spans 12 amino acids. The V end was cut by 7 bases, the J end by 1 base, with 7 bases between. DNA for the CDR3: TGCGCCAGCCACGCGCGCACAGATACGCAGTATTTT. Translating gives CASHARTDTQYF.

This chain links TRBV12-3 or TRBV12-4 with TRBJ2-2; TRBD2 aligns across 7 bases. V dropped 3 bases and J dropped 0; count of bases not matched to a gene: 1. The CDR3 sequence is 15 residues long. The CDR3 spells CASSFLAANTGELFF. CDR3 DNA sequence: TGTGCCAGCAGTTTTCTAGCGGCGAACACCGGGGAGCTGTTTTTT.

J is TRBJ2-3 and V is TRBV4-3; D perhaps matches TRBD1 (5 bases). This CDR3 is built from 13 residues. The germline V gene encodes CDR1 LGHNA and CDR2 YSLEER. Trimming took off 3 bases at V and 3 bases at J, with 7 bases between the two ends. The DNA of the CDR3 is TGCGCCAGCAGCCAGACAGAGACAGATACGCAGTATTTT. Protein product: CASSQTETDTQYF.

CDR3 amino acids: CASSFPGQGHTGELFF. The CDR3, as DNA: TGTGCCAGCAGTTTTCCGGGACAGGGGCACACCGGGGAGCTGTTTTTT. The rearrangement joins TRBV12-3 or TRBV12-4 to TRBJ2-2; 10 nucleotides align to TRBD1. V shed 3 bases, J shed 3 bases, and the junction held 4 bases outside the gene matches. The CDR3 contains 16 residues.

The chain carries TRBV5-1 and TRBJ2-1, with 7 bases lining up with TRBD2. This CDR3 is 14 amino acids long. V was pared by 5 bases and J by 3 bases, with 5 bases of the junction left unmatched. Germline CDR1 reads SGHRS; CDR2 reads YFSETQ. Written as DNA, the CDR3 is TGCGCCAGCAGTTCGGGACTAAACTACAATGAGCAGTTCTTC. Translating it yields CASSSGLNYNEQFF.

V is TRBV2 and J is TRBJ2-3; D is ambiguous. V shed 7 bases and J shed 0 bases, with 5 bases lying between them. This CDR3 contains 12 residues. Germline V gene lookup returns CDR1 SNHLY and CDR2 FYNNEI. The CDR3 region has the DNA TGTGCCAGCATTTGGAGCACAGATACGCAGTATTTT. Residues: CASIWSTDTQYF.

The gene calls are TRBV24-1 and TRBJ2-5; D possibly uses TRBD1 or TRBD2 (5 bases each). The CDR3 consists of 15 residues. From germline, CDR1 is KGHDR and CDR2 SFDVKD. V dropped 3 bases and J dropped 4 bases, with 14 bases sitting between them. CDR3 region: CATSDQTMGRETQYF. CDR3 sequence (DNA): TGTGCCACCAGTGATCAGACCATGGGACGAGAGACCCAGTACTTC.

V gene TRBV4-3 combines with J gene TRBJ2-3, with 8 nucleotides matching TRBD2. Germline V gene sequence: CDR1 LGHNA, CDR2 YSLEER. The CDR3 loop spans 16 amino acids. V lost 0 bases and J lost 0; bases outside the gene matches: 2. The CDR3 here is CASSQEERGSTDTQYF. The DNA for the CDR3 is TGCGCCAGCAGCCAAGAAGAGCGGGGGAGCACAGATACGCAGTATTTT.

The sample holds many counts of this clonotype. V and J are TRBV12-3 or TRBV12-4 and TRBJ2-7; TRBD1 is a possible D gene (6 bases). The CDR3 extends over 13 amino acids. V lost 3 bases to trimming and J lost 5 bases, with 11 bases between them. The CDR3 region is CASSFTGINEQYV. The CDR3 DNA sequence: TGTGCCAGCAGTTTTACAGGGATAAACGAGCAGTACGTC.

J is TRBJ2-1 and V is TRBV3-1; tentatively, D is TRBD2 (6 bases). This CDR3 has 16 residues. Trimming took off 0 bases at V and 9 bases at J, with 18 bases between the two ends. Germline V gene sequence: CDR1 LGHDT, CDR2 YNNKEL (reference sequence). CDR3 sequence reads: CASSQEGYRHGSEQFF. The CDR3 bases are TGTGCCAGCAGCCAAGAAGGCTATCGCCACGGGAGTGAGCAGTTCTTC.

The table lists this clonotype with a few counts. This chain links TRBV18 with TRBJ2-4; TRBD2 matches at 7 bases. The CDR3 covers 15 residues. J gave up 8 bases and V 0 bases, and 7 bases lay outside the gene matches. Germline-derived CDR1 and CDR2 are KGHSH and LQKENI. The CDR3, as DNA: TGTGCCAGCTCACCACCAGTTGTCGCGGGGGACATTCAGTACTTC. It yields the protein CASSPPVVAGDIQYF.

The J gene is TRBJ2-1, the V gene TRBV29-1; 12 positions match TRBD2. The germline V gene has CDR1 SQVTM and CDR2 ANQGSEA. The CDR3 consists of 15 residues. The trim removed 4 bases at V and 4 bases at J, leaving 5 bases unmatched. In nucleotides, the CDR3 is TGCAGCGTTGGACTAGCGGGGGCCGATTACAATGAGCAGTTCTTC. Protein: CSVGLAGADYNEQFF.

For this clonotype: The junction departs from germline at one end; a sequencing error may be responsible. The chain links TRBV20-1 to TRBJ2-7; possible D gene TRBD2, 6 bases. The germline V gene has CDR1 DFQATT and CDR2 SNEGSKA (reference sequence). CDR3 length: 12 residues. The CDR3 here is CSSGTQNYEQYF. In DNA form, the CDR3 reads TGTAGTTCCGGGACTCAGAACTACGAGCAGTACTTC.

CDR3 coding DNA: TGTGCCAGCAGTGAAGGGGTCAGGGGCGCCTACGAGCAGTACGTC. Its translation is CASSEGVRGAYEQYV. This chain links TRBV2 with TRBJ2-7; the D gene is possibly TRBD1 (6 bases). Trimming took off 1 base at V and 2 bases at J, with 12 bases between the two ends. Per the germline V gene, CDR1 is SNHLY and CDR2 is FYNNEI. CDR3 length: 15 amino acids.